These T cell receptor beta chains were read from a single sample in a study of blood T cell repertoires in COVID-19. Assay used: immunoSEQ multiplex PCR; TCRdb lists only in-frame clones, some missing. The sample has just over 300,000 clones; 89% are singletons. Specimen: PBMCs or T cells enriched from blood (not recorded which). The receptors come from a woman in her forties who had recovered from COVID-19. The CDR3 runs from the conserved cysteine through the conserved F or W. The D gene is left open where the match is weak. Where a row states a size, it is once, few, many or the class of an expanded clone; other rows omit it.

V gene	clone size	J gene	D gene	CDR3 length	CDR3 protein	CDR3 DNA
TRBV28	NA	TRBJ2-5	TRBD2	16	CASSLSSGGPQETQYF	TGTGCCAGCAGTTTATCTAGCGGGGGGCCACAAGAGACCCAGTACTTC
TRBV5-4	NA	TRBJ1-6	TRBD1	15	CASSLGQGYNSPLHF	TGTGCCAGCAGCTTGGGACAGGGCTATAATTCACCCCTCCACTTT
TRBV7-8	NA	TRBJ1-2	NA	16	CASSRGPGQFNYGYTF	TGTGCCAGCAGCCGAGGACCCGGACAGTTTAACTATGGCTACACCTTC
TRBV27	NA	TRBJ2-3	TRBD1	17	CASSLWDSRSRTDTQYF	TGTGCCAGCAGTTTATGGGACAGCCGATCCCGCACAGATACGCAGTATTTT
TRBV7-9	NA	TRBJ1-2	NA	12	CASREESNGYTF	TGTGCCAGCAGGGAGGAGAGCAATGGCTACACCTTC
TRBV10-3	NA	TRBJ1-3	NA	12	CAISAGETTIYF	TGTGCCATCAGTGCGGGGGAAACCACCATATATTTT
TRBV3-1/TRBV3-2	NA	TRBJ1-6	TRBD1	15	CATGSTGSVRSPLHF	TGTGCCACCGGATCGACAGGGTCGGTCCGTTCACCCCTCCACTTT
TRBV21-1	NA	TRBJ1-5	NA	14	CASSKDRGNQPQHF	TGTGCCAGCAGCAAGGACAGGGGCAATCAGCCCCAGCATTTT
TRBV7-3	NA	TRBJ2-1	TRBD2	18	CASRLRGTSGYSYNEQFF	TGTGCCAGCAGGTTGAGGGGGACTAGCGGATACTCCTACAATGAGCAGTTCTTC
TRBV7-9	NA	TRBJ2-5	NA	15	CASSPEGGRGETQYF	TGTGCCAGCAGCCCAGAGGGGGGGCGTGGGGAGACCCAGTACTTC
TRBV7-9	NA	TRBJ2-1	NA	16	CASSLEGGSSYNEQFF	TGTGCCAGCAGCTTAGAGGGGGGGTCTTCCTACAATGAGCAGTTCTTC
TRBV9	NA	TRBJ2-7	TRBD2	16	CASSVAAGDTVYEQYF	TGTGCCAGCAGCGTAGCAGCGGGGGACACGGTCTACGAGCAGTACTTC
TRBV19	NA	TRBJ2-1	NA	13	CASSRTGLNEQFF	TGTGCCAGTAGTCGGACAGGACTAAATGAGCAGTTCTTC
TRBV2	NA	TRBJ1-4	NA	15	CASSEQAARNEKLFF	TGTGCCAGCAGTGAACAGGCCGCCAGAAATGAAAAACTGTTTTTT
TRBV12-3/TRBV12-4	NA	TRBJ1-1	NA	12	CASSFGGTEAFF	TGTGCCAGCAGTTTCGGGGGCACTGAAGCTTTCTTT
TRBV19	NA	TRBJ2-1	TRBD1	15	CASSDYRGSYNEQFF	TGTGCCAGTAGTGACTACAGGGGTTCCTACAATGAGCAGTTCTTC
TRBV7-3	NA	TRBJ2-2	NA	17	CASSLFNLGLETGELFF	TGTGCCAGCAGCCTCTTCAATCTGGGACTGGAGACCGGGGAGCTGTTTTTT
TRBV30	NA	TRBJ1-6	NA	15	CAWSVSSPQRSPLHF	TGTGCCTGGAGTGTATCCAGTCCCCAGCGGTCACCCCTCCACTTT
TRBV3-1/TRBV3-2	NA	TRBJ1-4	TRBD1	16	CASSPSRGTGHEKLFF	TGTGCCAGCAGCCCATCCCGGGGGACAGGGCATGAAAAACTGTTTTTT
TRBV27	many	TRBJ2-5	NA	17	CASSPSGGRGFGETQYF	TGTGCCAGCAGTCCCTCGGGGGGCAGGGGTTTTGGAGAGACCCAGTACTTC
TRBV4-3	NA	TRBJ2-5	TRBD2	17	CASSQDRGTSSQETQYF	TGCGCCAGCAGCCAAGATCGTGGGACTAGCTCGCAAGAGACCCAGTACTTC
TRBV30	NA	TRBJ2-7	TRBD1	14	CAWSDRGWSYEQYF	TGTGCCTGGAGTGACAGGGGTTGGTCCTACGAGCAGTACTTC
TRBV21-1	few	TRBJ2-2	NA	14	CASTLLAGDRGAVF	TGTGCCAGCACTCTACTAGCGGGAGACCGGGGAGCTGTTTTT
TRBV13	NA	TRBJ2-5	TRBD1	14	CASSVGDSRETQYF	TGTGCCAGCAGCGTCGGGGACAGCCGAGAGACCCAGTACTTC
TRBV7-2	NA	TRBJ2-7	TRBD2	15	CASSLGLAGTYEQYF	TGTGCCAGCAGCTTAGGACTAGCGGGGACCTACGAGCAGTACTTC
TRBV6-6	few	TRBJ2-5	NA	16	CASSFGRRTDQETQYF	TGTGCCAGCAGTTTCGGTCGGCGGACAGATCAAGAGACCCAGTACTTC
TRBV10-3	NA	TRBJ1-5	TRBD1	15	CAISEGTGVGQPQHF	TGTGCCATCAGTGAAGGGACAGGGGTGGGTCAGCCCCAGCATTTT
TRBV5-4	NA	TRBJ2-2	TRBD2	16	CASSGSSSGRAGELFF	TGTGCCAGCAGCGGGAGCTCTAGCGGGAGGGCCGGGGAGCTGTTTTTT
TRBV9	NA	TRBJ1-3	NA	16	CASSVLGHSSGNTIYF	TGTGCCAGCAGCGTTCTCGGACACTCCTCTGGAAACACCATATATTTT
TRBV30	NA	TRBJ1-1	TRBD1	15	CAWTPLGQMNTEAFF	TGTGCCTGGACTCCCTTGGGACAGATGAACACTGAAGCTTTCTTT
TRBV28	NA	TRBJ2-7	NA	14	CASNGVRAYDEQYF	TGTGCCAGCAACGGGGTGCGAGCTTATGACGAGCAGTACTTC
TRBV29-1	NA	TRBJ2-5	NA	13	CSVTDTQQETQYF	TGCAGCGTAACGGACACTCAGCAAGAGACCCAGTACTTC
TRBV27	NA	TRBJ2-1	TRBD2	15	CASSWGLAGYNEQFF	TGTGCCAGCAGTTGGGGACTAGCGGGTTACAATGAGCAGTTCTTC
TRBV7-3	NA	TRBJ2-1	TRBD2	13	CASSRGTSYEQFF	TGTGCCAGCAGCCGAGGGACTAGCTATGAGCAGTTCTTC
TRBV19	NA	TRBJ1-4	TRBD1	15	CASSIDRGSNEKLFF	TGTGCCAGTAGTATCGACAGGGGGTCTAATGAAAAACTGTTTTTT
TRBV6-5	NA	TRBJ2-7	NA	12	CAAAGARYEQYF	TGTGCCGCCGCAGGGGCGCGCTACGAGCAGTACTTC
TRBV5-5	NA	TRBJ2-7	NA	12	CASSSGSYEQYF	TGTGCCAGCAGCTCAGGTTCCTACGAGCAGTACTTC
TRBV4-1	NA	TRBJ1-1	NA	15	CASSQVGRGRTEAFF	TGCGCCAGCAGCCAAGTAGGGAGGGGAAGGACTGAAGCTTTCTTT
TRBV27	NA	TRBJ2-5	TRBD2	15	CASSPPSSGGETQYF	TGTGCCAGCAGTCCCCCTTCTAGCGGGGGAGAGACCCAGTACTTC
TRBV3-1/TRBV3-2	NA	TRBJ2-1	TRBD1	17	CASSHFIEGGAYNEQFF	TGTGCCAGCAGCCATTTCATTGAAGGGGGCGCGTACAATGAGCAGTTCTTC
TRBV4-3	NA	TRBJ2-1	NA	13	CASSQDNYREQFF	TGCGCCAGCAGCCAAGATAACTACCGCGAGCAGTTCTTC
TRBV11-2	few	TRBJ2-1	TRBD2	15	CASSLLGRDKREQFF	TGTGCCAGCAGCCTTTTAGGGAGGGATAAGCGGGAGCAGTTCTTC
TRBV6-6	NA	TRBJ2-2	TRBD2	17	CASSRTSGGARTGELFF	TGTGCCAGCAGTCGGACTAGCGGGGGGGCTAGGACCGGGGAGCTGTTTTTT
TRBV9	NA	TRBJ2-7	TRBD2	13	CASSVDAGGEQYF	TGTGCCAGCAGCGTAGATGCGGGGGGCGAGCAGTACTTC
TRBV12-3/TRBV12-4	NA	TRBJ1-1	NA	13	CASGGGRNTEAFF	TGTGCCAGCGGGGGGGGCCGGAACACTGAAGCTTTCTTT
TRBV27	NA	TRBJ2-1	TRBD2	16	CASSLRAGNSYNEQFF	TGTGCCAGCAGTTTGAGAGCGGGGAACTCCTACAATGAGCAGTTCTTC
TRBV5-4	once	TRBJ2-7	NA	13	CASSPRADYEQYF	TGTGCCAGCAGCCCGAGGGCGGACTACGAGCAGTACTTC